The T cell receptor beta chain described here comes from a study of shared clonotypes between healthy human individuals. Study information: Donor composition was a couple of women and a few men, aged 18 to 49.

At the deep level, the assay was run. When replicate PCRs were run on unsorted PBMC, they used approximately 290 ng DNA, 25,000 to 35,000 T cell genomes. Sequencing used immunoSEQ multiplex PCR; TCRdb keeps in-frame clones, though not all of them. The sample consists of about 470,000 clones, 70% to 80% of them appearing once. The ends were cut back, 1 base at V and 14 bases at J, with 12 bases in the middle. Germline V gene data show CDR1 as DFQATT and CDR2 as SNEGSKA (reference sequence). The CDR3 contains 11 residues. Sequencing input: PBMCs. The receptor was derived from a middle-aged woman in good health. Some clones in this sample may be carry-over from other donors' samples. The V call is TRBV20-1, the J call TRBJ2-1, with D perhaps TRBD1 (7 bases). The CDR3 region has the DNA TGCAGTGCTAGAGGCAGCAGGGGGGAGTTCTTC. Protein: CSARGSRGEFF.